This TCR beta chain was obtained from a study of T cell responses to AZD1222 COVID-19 vaccine. General observations from the study: Baseline testing showed seropositivity in only a handful of AZD1222 recipients. Scientists sampled the repertoires only once the peak T cell response had passed. In a largely white British group with more females than males, clonal diversity was possibly underestimated. CD4 TCRs covered the whole spike, strongest at regions 160-218 and 743-854.

The CDR3 spans 13 residues. V was pared by 4 bases and J by 7 bases, with 16 bases between. Germline CDR1 reads GTSNPN; CDR2 reads SVGIG (reference sequence). Points on this clone: Antigen unknown.

Generated by immunoSEQ multiplex PCR, the TCRdb table keeps only in-frame clones and is missing some. This table holds approximately 68,000 clones, roughly 91% found once. This rearrangement joins TRBV30 to TRBJ1-1; D call uncertain. Sequenced here: peripheral blood, sampled 28 days after the second dose of the MenACWY control vaccine. The clonotype originates from an adult who received the MenACWY meningococcal vaccine as a control. The CDR3 DNA sequence: TGTGCCTGGAATCGTGGAGGCCTCGTTGAAGCTTTCTTT. Its translation: CAWNRGGLVEAFF.